The 20 T cell receptor beta chains reported below all come from one sample, sequenced in a study of T cells after yellow fever vaccination. TCRdb re-analysed the 5' RACE reads in MiXCR, keeping a single row per CDR3 protein. Of around 310,000 distinct CDR3 sequences in the sample, 8.7% were seen once. The sample consisted of PBMCs, taken on the day of the first yellow fever vaccination. Receptors originate from a man younger than 30 who received the YFV17D yellow fever vaccine.

The gene calls are TRBV7-3 and TRBJ2-6; no clear D. CDR3 length: 16 residues. With 5 bases removed from V and 2 bases from J, the gap between germline ends came to 13 bases. In germline, CDR1 is SGHTA, CDR2 FQGTGA. CDR3 residues: CASSPIVVAGANVLTF. The CDR3, as DNA: TGTGCCAGCAGCCCGATTGTAGTTGCTGGGGCCAACGTCCTGACTTTC.

This clonotype was seen ten or more times. The chain has TRBV28 and TRBJ1-6; no reliable D call. Germline V gene lookup returns CDR1 MDHEN and CDR2 SYDVKM. V lost 7 bases and J 3 bases, leaving 19 bases between the germline ends. This CDR3 spans 17 amino acids. The CDR3 coding sequence is TGTGCCAGCAATCCTCGGAGAGGGAGAGGCTATAATTCACCCCTCCACTTT. Translation: CASNPRRGRGYNSPLHF.

This clonotype has more than one count but fewer than ten. The chain uses TRBV29-1 and TRBJ2-1, with D unresolved. In germline, CDR1 is SQVTM, CDR2 ANQGSEA. The CDR3 contains 13 residues. V lost 4 bases and J 9 bases, leaving 16 bases between the germline ends. DNA of the CDR3: TGCAGCGTTGCTGGAGCCACAGTTGGTGAGCAGTTCTTC. It specifies CSVAGATVGEQFF.

This clonotype came up a few times. The chain couples TRBV27 to TRBJ2-7, with D possibly TRBD2 on 5 matching bases. CDR1 is MNHEY, CDR2 SMNVEV, per germline (reference sequence). The CDR3 covers 14 residues. V shed 3 bases and J shed 3 bases, with 12 bases lying between them. CDR3 residues: CASSFRTSGYEQYV. The CDR3 DNA follows: TGTGCCAGCAGTTTCCGGACGAGCGGCTACGAGCAGTACGTC.

This clonotype occurred a few times. The genes are TRBV6-5 and TRBJ2-3; 7 positions agree with TRBD2. The trim removed 0 bases at V and 3 bases at J, leaving 12 bases unmatched. The CDR3 has 18 amino acids. Per germline, CDR1 MNHEY and CDR2 SVGAGI. The CDR3 is CASSYSIGSGGPTDTQYF. CDR3 bases: TGTGCCAGCAGTTACTCGATCGGTTCGGGGGGTCCTACAGATACGCAGTATTTT.

The table lists this clonotype with a few counts. J is TRBJ2-2 and V is TRBV5-6; D remains ambiguous. From germline, CDR1 is SGHDT and CDR2 YYEEEE. V was cut by 3 bases and J by 4 bases, with 13 bases left in between. CDR3 length equals 15 residues. The CDR3, as DNA: TGTGCCAGCAGCTACCGTCCCCTGACCACCGGGGAGCTGTTTTTT. Its protein is CASSYRPLTTGELFF.

The rearrangement links TRBV20-1 to TRBJ1-5; the D gene is possibly TRBD1 (5 bases). The CDR3 extends over 13 amino acids. V was shortened by 1 base and J by 4 bases, with 8 bases between the two germline ends. Germline V gene sequence: CDR1 DFQATT, CDR2 SNEGSKA (reference sequence). CDR3: CSARGQWNQPQHF. The CDR3, as DNA: TGCAGTGCTAGAGGACAGTGGAATCAGCCCCAGCATTTT.

In its sample, this clonotype was seen many times. The chain employs TRBV5-1 and TRBJ2-7; either TRBD1 or TRBD2 may supply D (5 bases each). The V gene lost 4 bases and the J gene lost 2 bases, with 10 bases spanning the gap. This CDR3 spans 13 amino acids. Germline CDR1 reads SGHRS; CDR2 reads YFSETQ. The CDR3 nucleotides read TGCGCCAGCAGCGTACAGGAGGCCTACGAGCAGTACGTC. It encodes CASSVQEAYEQYV.

The chain couples TRBV29-1 to TRBJ1-4; no clear D gene. V was clipped by 7 bases and J by 3 bases, with 9 bases between them. The V gene's germline CDR1 is SQVTM and CDR2 ANQGSEA. CDR3 length: 12 amino acids. The CDR3 region has the DNA TGCAGCGGGGAAGGCCCTAATGAAAAACTGTTTTTT. Translation: CSGEGPNEKLFF.

This clonotype has a count of ten or more. The chain links TRBV5-5 to TRBJ2-2; D gene ambiguous. Deletions cut 2 bases from V and 8 bases from J, with 7 bases between. CDR3 length: 12 amino acids. Germline V gene sequence: CDR1 SGHKS, CDR2 YYEKEE (reference sequence). CDR3 sequence (DNA): TGTGCCAGCAGCTTCGAATGGGGGGAGCTGTTTTTT. Translation gives CASSFEWGELFF.

The chain links TRBV12-3 or TRBV12-4 to TRBJ2-2; the D gene is possibly TRBD1 (6 bases). This CDR3 comprises 14 residues. V lost 5 bases to trimming and J lost 3 bases, with 10 bases between them. Here the CDR3 DNA reads TGTGCCAGCAGTCGGGACACCTACACCGGGGAGCTGTTTTTT. Protein product: CASSRDTYTGELFF.

This clonotype was found a few times. The CDR3 region is CASSPYGGTPSYEQYF. DNA of the CDR3: TGTGCCAGCAGCCCCTATGGGGGGACCCCCTCCTACGAGCAGTACTTC. The rearrangement links TRBV9 to TRBJ2-7; D perhaps matches TRBD2 (6 bases). The CDR3 runs 16 residues. V was cut by 4 bases and J by 0 bases, with 17 bases left in between. Germline lookup yields CDR1 SGDLS and CDR2 YYNGEE.

This clonotype was picked up many times. A much larger clone sits a single nucleotide away, making a read error possible. The rearrangement links TRBV7-9 to TRBJ2-5; D remains unclear. This CDR3 has 11 residues. The V end lost 3 bases, the J end lost 4 bases, and 3 bases lay between the germline ends. The germline CDR1 and CDR2 sequences are SEHNR and FQNEAQ (reference sequence). In nucleotides, the CDR3 is TGTGCCAGCAGCTTTGCAGAGACCCAGTACTTC. It yields the protein CASSFAETQYF.

In its sample, this clonotype was seen a few times. This chain connects TRBV5-1 to TRBJ2-1; 9 bases fit TRBD2. Germline V CDR1 and CDR2: SGHRS, YFSETQ. The CDR3 has 15 residues. V trimming: 2 bases; J trimming: 4 bases; junction bases outside the gene matches: 4. The CDR3: CASSFDSGGYNEQFF. The CDR3 bases are TGCGCCAGCAGCTTCGATAGCGGGGGATACAATGAGCAGTTCTTC. Full variable domain (rest looked up from reference TRBV5-1 and TRBJ2-1): KAGVTQTPRYLIKTRGQQVTLSCSPISGHRSVSWYQQTPGQGLQFLFEYFSETQRNKGNFPGRFSGRQFSNSRSEMNVSTLELGDSALYLCASSFDSGGYNEQFFGPGTRLTVL.

CDR3 DNA sequence: TGTGCCAGCAGCTTATACGGGACAGGACCTTACAATGAGCAGTTCTTC. Protein sequence: CASSLYGTGPYNEQFF. The chain links TRBV7-6 to TRBJ2-1, with 8 positions matching TRBD1. The CDR3 has 16 amino acids. CDR1 SGHVS and CDR2 FNYEAQ come from the germline V gene. Germline trimming cut 2 bases from V and 4 bases from J; bases unmatched to any gene: 7.

This clonotype was counted at least ten times. The chain is built from TRBV19 and TRBJ2-2; no definite D call. Trimming cost V 7 bases and J 6 bases, with 12 bases left between them. Looked up from germline, CDR1 is LNHDA and CDR2 is SQIVND (reference sequence). The CDR3 runs 13 residues. The CDR3 protein is CASTVIGSGELFF. As DNA, the CDR3 is TGTGCCAGTACGGTCATCGGGTCCGGGGAGCTGTTTTTT.

This clonotype was picked up a small number of times. The chain carries TRBV12-3 or TRBV12-4 and TRBJ1-2; maybe TRBD1 (6 bases). The CDR3 spans 15 residues. V lost 6 bases to trimming and J lost 2 bases, with 16 bases between them. The CDR3 nucleotides are TGTGCCAGCAGAGGGGGGGCCCTGGGGAACTATGGCTACACCTTC. Its protein product is CASRGGALGNYGYTF.

This clonotype was counted between two and nine times. The chain joins TRBV19 to TRBJ2-2; TRBD1 matches at 9 bases. Germline V gene lookup returns CDR1 LNHDA and CDR2 SQIVND (reference sequence). V was clipped by 8 bases and J by 5 bases; unmatched bases: 6. The length of the CDR3 is 14 residues. The CDR3 loop reads CASGQGTPTGELFF. The DNA of the CDR3 is TGTGCCAGTGGACAGGGGACACCGACCGGGGAGCTGTTTTTT.

This clonotype showed up just a few times. The chain is built from TRBV27 and TRBJ2-3; D is unclear. The germline V gene has CDR1 MNHEY and CDR2 SMNVEV (reference sequence). Trimming shortened V by 6 bases and J by 2 bases, and 9 bases separated the two germline ends. The length of the CDR3 is 13 residues. The CDR3 coding sequence is TGTGCCAGCAGGCACGGCGCCACAGATACGCAGTATTTT. It codes for CASRHGATDTQYF.

This clonotype showed up just a few times. CDR3 sequence reads: CASSFWGSYNSPLHF. The CDR3 DNA reads as TGTGCCAGCAGCTTTTGGGGATCCTATAATTCACCCCTCCACTTT. This rearrangement joins TRBV5-6 to TRBJ1-6, with unresolved D. Germline CDR1 reads SGHDT; CDR2 reads YYEEEE. The germline V and J ends were trimmed by 2 bases and 1 base, with 7 bases remaining between them. CDR3 size: 15 residues.